A single sample is the source of the 24 T cell receptor beta chains below, sequenced in a study of identical twins. One entry per CDR3 protein, called by TCRdb with MiXCR from the 5' RACE reads. The sample includes 750,000 to 950,000 distinct CDR3 sequences, approximately 13% of them seen just once. The sample also formed part of further work on yellow fever vaccine responses in identical twins.

The sample consisted of PBMCs. The receptor set was obtained from a woman aged 18-35 years in good health.

This clonotype has just a few counts. The rearrangement joins TRBV5-6 to TRBJ2-3; 8 nucleotides align to TRBD2. CDR3 length equals 16 residues. With 1 base clipped from V and 5 bases from J, the junction kept 9 bases outside the gene matches. Germline V CDR1 and CDR2: SGHDT, YYEEEE. The CDR3 loop reads CASSLTDGGARDTQYF. CDR3 coding DNA: TGTGCCAGCAGCTTGACTGACGGGGGGGCCAGAGATACGCAGTATTTT.

This clonotype showed up just a few times. This chain links TRBV14 with TRBJ2-7; TRBD1 matches 7 bases. The V gene end was trimmed by 0 bases and the J gene end by 0 bases; junction bases not matched to a gene: 5. Germline V gene sequence: CDR1 SGHDN, CDR2 FVKESK. CDR3 length: 16 amino acids. The CDR3 bases are TGTGCCAGCAGCCAAGAGGAACAGGGGAGCTCCTACGAGCAGTACGTC. Protein product: CASSQEEQGSSYEQYV.

The table lists this clonotype with a few counts. The rearrangement links TRBV7-9 to TRBJ1-6; tentatively, D is TRBD1 (6 bases). This CDR3 has 16 amino acids. V was shortened by 0 bases and J by 7 bases, with 13 bases between the two germline ends. Germline V CDR1 and CDR2: SEHNR, FQNEAQ (reference sequence). The CDR3: CASSLAWQGINSPLHF. The CDR3 DNA sequence: TGTGCCAGCAGCTTAGCGTGGCAGGGGATAAATTCACCCCTCCACTTT.

The sample holds many counts of this clonotype. V and J are TRBV12-3 or TRBV12-4 and TRBJ1-4, with D unclear. Deletions cut 2 bases from V and 0 bases from J, with 13 bases between. The CDR3 covers 17 residues. Here the CDR3 DNA reads TGTGCCAGCAGTTTAAGGGCCGAAAGTGCAACTAATGAAAAACTGTTTTTT. It encodes CASSLRAESATNEKLFF.

This clonotype was counted a few times. V is TRBV6-1 and J is TRBJ2-5; D may be TRBD1 (6 bases). This CDR3 comprises 13 residues. The germline V and J ends were trimmed by 4 bases and 1 base, with 7 bases remaining between them. In germline, CDR1 is MNHNS, CDR2 SASEGT. The CDR3 region is CASSGQVQETQYF. In nucleotides, the CDR3 is TGTGCCAGCAGTGGACAGGTCCAAGAGACCCAGTACTTC.

The chain couples TRBV2 to TRBJ2-2, with a possible D match to TRBD1 (6 bases). Trimming stripped 2 bases from V and 6 bases from J, with 10 bases between. The length of the CDR3 is 14 residues. The germline gives CDR1 SNHLY, CDR2 FYNNEI. The CDR3 region is CASSEYGTPGELFF. CDR3 nucleotides: TGTGCCAGCAGTGAATACGGGACACCCGGGGAGCTGTTTTTT.

The chain combines TRBV4-2 with TRBJ2-1; 10 bases fit TRBD2. The CDR3 covers 17 residues. From germline, CDR1 is LGHNA and CDR2 YNFKEQ. V gave up 0 bases and J gave up 9 bases; unmatched junction bases: 11. The chain's CDR3 is CASSQDLLSGGPGEQFF. DNA of the CDR3: TGTGCCAGCAGCCAAGATCTGCTTAGCGGGGGGCCCGGTGAGCAGTTCTTC.

This clonotype was counted between two and nine times. The junction shows a germline mismatch at one end, possibly a read error. The V call is TRBV2, the J call TRBJ1-1, with 9 bases matching TRBD1. CDR3 length equals 13 residues. Germline lookup yields CDR1 SNHLY and CDR2 FYNNEI. This CDR3 reads CASNGPPGQGGGF. The CDR3 region has the DNA TGTGCCAGCAATGGCCCACCGGGACAGGGAGGAGGTTTC.

This clonotype was seen a few times. The chain joins TRBV20-1 to TRBJ2-5; possibly TRBD1 or TRBD2 for D (5 bases each). V was pared by 7 bases and J by 9 bases, with 12 bases between. The CDR3 covers 10 residues. Germline V lookup: CDR1 DFQATT, CDR2 SNEGSKA (reference sequence). CDR3: CSVGVAAQYF. CDR3 bases: TGCAGTGTGGGGGTGGCGGCCCAGTACTTC.

The chain is built from TRBV4-1 and TRBJ1-1; possible D gene TRBD1, 5 bases. The CDR3 spans 14 residues. CDR1 and CDR2 (germline): MGHRA, YSYEKL. V lost 5 bases, J lost 1 base, and 11 bases lay in between. As DNA, the CDR3 is TGCGCCAGCAGCTCACAGGAGGGGAACACTGAAGCTTTCTTT. It yields the protein CASSSQEGNTEAFF.

This clonotype was seen more than once but under ten times. V is TRBV7-2 and J is TRBJ2-2, with 7 bases identical to TRBD2. The CDR3 extends over 15 amino acids. Per germline, CDR1 SGHTA and CDR2 FQGNSA. Trimming at V came to 7 bases and at J to 4 bases, leaving 9 bases not matched to a gene. This CDR3 is CASNQWEGGTGELFF. CDR3 bases: TGTGCCAGCAATCAATGGGAGGGCGGCACCGGGGAGCTGTTTTTT.

The V and J genes are TRBV20-1 and TRBJ2-4; possible D gene TRBD2, 5 bases. CDR3 size: 16 residues. V gave up 1 base and J gave up 3 bases, with 16 bases separating them. Per the germline V gene, CDR1 is DFQATT and CDR2 is SNEGSKA (reference sequence). CDR3 amino acids: CSARAPRTVYKNIQYF. The CDR3 DNA reads as TGCAGTGCTAGAGCCCCCAGGACTGTCTACAAAAACATTCAGTACTTC.

This clonotype was seen a handful of times. The chain carries TRBV29-1 and TRBJ1-1, with a tentative D call TRBD1 (5 bases). This CDR3 region has 17 residues. Germline V gene lookup returns CDR1 SQVTM and CDR2 ANQGSEA. V was cut by 1 base and J by 5 bases, with 23 bases left in between. CDR3 residues: CSVEGTPGRGAGTEAFF. The CDR3 region has the DNA TGCAGCGTTGAAGGGACCCCGGGAAGGGGCGCGGGGACTGAAGCTTTCTTT.

To note about this clonotype: The junction departs from the called germline gene at one end, perhaps through a read error. The chain carries TRBV20-1 and TRBJ2-1; tentative D call: TRBD2 (5 bases). The germline CDR1 and CDR2 sequences are DFQATT and SNEGSKA (reference sequence). The CDR3 totals 15 residues. CDR3 protein: CSASQPREKYNERFF. The DNA of the CDR3 is TGCAGTGCTTCGCAACCCCGGGAAAAATACAATGAGCGGTTCTTC.

This clonotype was observed a few times. CDR3 sequence (DNA): TGTGCCATCAGTGAGTCGAGGACAGGACCCCTCTACAATGAGCAGTTCTTC. It codes for CAISESRTGPLYNEQFF. The gene calls are TRBV10-3 and TRBJ2-1; 7 bases are a match to TRBD1. After removal of 0 bases from V and 3 bases from J, the junction contained 8 bases not matched to a gene. Germline lookup yields CDR1 ENHRY and CDR2 SYGVKD. The CDR3 extends over 17 amino acids.

In this sample, this clonotype turned up a few times. The chain employs TRBV5-8 and TRBJ1-4; D is possibly TRBD1 (6 bases). The V and J ends lost 4 bases and 7 bases respectively, with 17 bases between them. The germline gives CDR1 SGHTS, CDR2 YDEGEE. This CDR3 is built from 15 residues. The DNA of the CDR3 is TGTGCCAGCAGCCCCAGGGGCAGGGGAAGTGAAAAACTGTTTTTT. Translated, it gives CASSPRGRGSEKLFF. The variable domain in full, completed from reference TRBV5-8 and TRBJ1-4, reads EAGVTQSPTHLIKTRGQQATLRCSPISGHTSVYWYQQALGLGLQFLLWYDEGEERNRGNFPPRFSGRQFPNYSSELNVNALELEDSALYLCASSPRGRGSEKLFFGSGTQLSVL.

This clonotype turned up a few times. This chain joins TRBV7-9 and TRBJ1-1; maybe TRBD1 (5 bases). Deletions cut 7 bases from V and 10 bases from J, with 16 bases between. The CDR3 is made up of 12 amino acids. Germline CDR1 reads SEHNR; CDR2 reads FQNEAQ (reference sequence). CDR3 nucleotides: TGTGCCAGCACTGGTAGGGGACTCTCAGCTTTCTTT. The encoded protein is CASTGRGLSAFF.

The chain couples TRBV15 to TRBJ2-7, with no clear D. The CDR3 length is 15 residues. Germline CDR1 reads LNHNV; CDR2 reads YYDKDF (reference sequence). Trimming removed 0 bases from V and 4 bases from J, with 13 bases in between. The CDR3 loop is CATSRDPGNSYEQYF. CDR3 coding DNA: TGTGCCACCAGCAGAGACCCGGGCAATAGTTACGAGCAGTACTTC. The full variable domain, its missing parts supplied by reference TRBV15 and TRBJ2-7, is DAMVIQNPRYQVTQFGKPVTLSCSQTLNHNVMYWYQQKSSQAPKLLFHYYDKDFNNEADTPDNFQSRRPNTSFCFLDIRSPGLGDTAMYLCATSRDPGNSYEQYFGPGTRLTVT.

This clonotype was counted a few times. The rearrangement links TRBV18 to TRBJ2-7; no firm D call. V lost 3 bases, J lost 7 bases, and 16 bases lay in between. This CDR3 is built from 14 residues. The germline gives CDR1 KGHSH, CDR2 LQKENI. CDR3 in DNA: TGTGCCAGCTCACCCCGGGTAGGGATGGGAGAGCAGTACGTC. Amino acids: CASSPRVGMGEQYV.

The table lists this clonotype with many counts. This chain joins TRBV24-1 and TRBJ2-2; D possibly corresponds to TRBD1 (6 bases). The CDR3 is 16 amino acids. V was trimmed by 0 bases and J by 4 bases, leaving 11 bases between them. CDR1 is KGHDR and CDR2 is SFDVKD in the germline V gene. CDR3 DNA: TGTGCCACCAGTGATTTGAGGGGGAAGTTCACCGGGGAGCTGTTTTTT. Protein sequence: CATSDLRGKFTGELFF.

This clonotype was seen more than once but under ten times. The chain couples TRBV5-5 to TRBJ2-7; possibly TRBD1 for D (6 bases). CDR3 size: 15 residues. Trimming removed 3 bases at V and 5 bases at J, with 18 bases between. Germline values: CDR1 SGHKS, CDR2 YYEKEE (reference sequence). CDR3 DNA sequence: TGTGCCAGCAGCTCACCGGGACACGGGACGGACGAGCAGTACTTC. Its protein product is CASSSPGHGTDEQYF.

This chain connects TRBV19 to TRBJ1-1; D might be TRBD1 (6 bases). Deletions cut 4 bases from V and 5 bases from J, with 17 bases between. Germline CDR1 and CDR2: LNHDA and SQIVND (reference sequence). This CDR3 region has 15 residues. The CDR3 loop is CASSSSTGWRTEAFF. Here the CDR3 DNA reads TGTGCCAGTAGTAGTTCCACAGGGTGGAGGACTGAAGCTTTCTTT.

In its sample, this clonotype was seen many times. The genes are TRBV12-3 or TRBV12-4 and TRBJ2-3, with D maybe TRBD1 (6 bases). Trimming pared 3 bases from V and 1 base from J, leaving 11 bases between. This CDR3 is 15 amino acids long. CDR3 DNA sequence: TGTGCCAGCAGTTTGACAGGCGTCGGCACAGATACGCAGTATTTT. This encodes CASSLTGVGTDTQYF.

The chain recombines TRBV4-1 with TRBJ2-1, with 9 bases fitting TRBD2. The CDR3 is made up of 15 amino acids. CDR1 is MGHRA and CDR2 is YSYEKL in the germline V gene. J lost 2 bases, V lost 7 bases, and 6 bases had no gene match. CDR3 sequence: CASTLAGTTYNEQFF. The CDR3 DNA sequence: TGCGCCAGCACCCTAGCGGGGACGACCTACAATGAGCAGTTCTTC.